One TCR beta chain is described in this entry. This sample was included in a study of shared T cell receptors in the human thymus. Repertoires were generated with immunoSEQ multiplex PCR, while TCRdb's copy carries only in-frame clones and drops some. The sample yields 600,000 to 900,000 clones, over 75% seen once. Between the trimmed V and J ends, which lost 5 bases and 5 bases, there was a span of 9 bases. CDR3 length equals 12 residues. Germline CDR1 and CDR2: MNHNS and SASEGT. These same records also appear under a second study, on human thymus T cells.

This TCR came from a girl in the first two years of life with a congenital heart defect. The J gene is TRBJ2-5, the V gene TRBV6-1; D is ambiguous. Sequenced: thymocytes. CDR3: CASSPVMETQYF. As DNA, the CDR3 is TGTGCCAGCAGTCCCGTAATGGAGACCCAGTACTTC.